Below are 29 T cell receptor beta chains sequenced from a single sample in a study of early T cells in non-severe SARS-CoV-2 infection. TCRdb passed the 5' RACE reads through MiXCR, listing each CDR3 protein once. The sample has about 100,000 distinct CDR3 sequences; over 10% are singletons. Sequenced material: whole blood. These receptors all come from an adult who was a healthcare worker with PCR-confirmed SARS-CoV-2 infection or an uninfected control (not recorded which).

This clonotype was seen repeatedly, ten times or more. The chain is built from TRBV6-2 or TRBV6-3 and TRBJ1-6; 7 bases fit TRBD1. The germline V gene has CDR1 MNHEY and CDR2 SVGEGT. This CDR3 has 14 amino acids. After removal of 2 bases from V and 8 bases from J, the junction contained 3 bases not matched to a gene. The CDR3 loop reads CASSYGTAYSPLHF. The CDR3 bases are TGTGCCAGCAGTTACGGGACAGCTTATTCACCCCTCCACTTT.

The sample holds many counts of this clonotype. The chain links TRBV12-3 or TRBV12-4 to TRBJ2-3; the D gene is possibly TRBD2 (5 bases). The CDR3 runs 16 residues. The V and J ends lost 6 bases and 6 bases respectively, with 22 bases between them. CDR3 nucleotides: TGTGCCAGCAGCTCCGGGCCTAGCTCCTCCGCGGATACGCAGTATTTT. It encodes CASSSGPSSSADTQYF.

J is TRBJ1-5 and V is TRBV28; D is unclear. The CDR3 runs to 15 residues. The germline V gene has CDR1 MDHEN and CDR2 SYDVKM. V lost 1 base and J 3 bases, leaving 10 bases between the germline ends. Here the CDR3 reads CASSLYRSFNQPQHF. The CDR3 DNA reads TGTGCCAGCAGTTTATACCGTTCCTTCAATCAGCCCCAGCATTTT.

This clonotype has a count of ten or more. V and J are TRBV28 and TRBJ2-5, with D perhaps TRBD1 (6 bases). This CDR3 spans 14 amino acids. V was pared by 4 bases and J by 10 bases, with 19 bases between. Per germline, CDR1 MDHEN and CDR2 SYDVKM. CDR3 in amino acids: CASSSRQAPLVQYF. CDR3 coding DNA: TGTGCCAGCAGTTCAAGACAGGCGCCTCTTGTCCAGTACTTC.

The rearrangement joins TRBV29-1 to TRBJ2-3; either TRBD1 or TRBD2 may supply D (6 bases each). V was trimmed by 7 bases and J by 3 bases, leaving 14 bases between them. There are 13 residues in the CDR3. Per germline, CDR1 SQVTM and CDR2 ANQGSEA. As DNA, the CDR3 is TGCAGCGCTCGAGGGGGGCGAACAGATACGCAGTATTTT. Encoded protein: CSARGGRTDTQYF.

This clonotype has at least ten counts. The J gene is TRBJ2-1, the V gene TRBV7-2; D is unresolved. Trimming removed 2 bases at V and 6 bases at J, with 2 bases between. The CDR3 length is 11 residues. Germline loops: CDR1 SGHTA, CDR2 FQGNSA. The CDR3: CASSLLNEQFF. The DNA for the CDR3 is TGTGCCAGCAGCTTACTCAATGAGCAGTTCTTC.

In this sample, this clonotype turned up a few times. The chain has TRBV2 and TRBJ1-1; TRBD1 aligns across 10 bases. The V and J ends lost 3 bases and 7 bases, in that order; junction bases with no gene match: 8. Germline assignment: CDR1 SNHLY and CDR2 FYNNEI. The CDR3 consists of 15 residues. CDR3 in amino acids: CASSEPGTGAGEAFF. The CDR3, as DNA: TGTGCCAGCAGTGAGCCCGGGACAGGGGCCGGTGAAGCTTTCTTT.

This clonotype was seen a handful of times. Here the CDR3 reads CSARDHGQGYEQYF. CDR3 nucleotide sequence: TGCAGTGCTAGAGACCACGGACAGGGCTACGAGCAGTACTTC. This chain uses TRBV20-1 with TRBJ2-7, with 8 positions matching TRBD1. V lost 0 bases, J lost 3 bases, and 4 bases stayed unmatched. CDR3 size: 14 residues. Germline V CDR1 and CDR2: DFQATT, SNEGSKA (reference sequence).

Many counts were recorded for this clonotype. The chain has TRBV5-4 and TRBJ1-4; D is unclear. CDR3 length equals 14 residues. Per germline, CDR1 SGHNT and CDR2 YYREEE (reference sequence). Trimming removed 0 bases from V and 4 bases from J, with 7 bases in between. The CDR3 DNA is TGTGCCAGCAGCTTGGCCGGCGGTAATGAAAAACTGTTTTTT. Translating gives CASSLAGGNEKLFF. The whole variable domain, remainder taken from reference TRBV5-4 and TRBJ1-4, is ETGVTQSPTHLIKTRGQQVTLRCSSQSGHNTVSWYQQALGQGPQFIFQYYREEENGRGNFPPRFSGLQFPNYSSELNVNALELDDSALYLCASSLAGGNEKLFFGSGTQLSVL.

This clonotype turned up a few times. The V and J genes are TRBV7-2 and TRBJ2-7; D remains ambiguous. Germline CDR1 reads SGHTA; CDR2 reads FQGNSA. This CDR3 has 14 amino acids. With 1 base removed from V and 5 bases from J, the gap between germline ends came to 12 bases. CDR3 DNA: TGTGCCAGCAGCTTAGGAGCAGGCACGGACGAGCAGTACTTC. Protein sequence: CASSLGAGTDEQYF.

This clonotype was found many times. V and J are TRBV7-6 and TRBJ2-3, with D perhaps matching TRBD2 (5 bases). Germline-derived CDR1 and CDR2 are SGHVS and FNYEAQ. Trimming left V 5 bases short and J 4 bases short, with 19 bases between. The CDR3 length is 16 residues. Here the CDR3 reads CASSPVLGGGADTQYF. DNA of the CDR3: TGTGCCAGCAGCCCAGTTCTTGGAGGTGGCGCAGATACGCAGTATTTT.

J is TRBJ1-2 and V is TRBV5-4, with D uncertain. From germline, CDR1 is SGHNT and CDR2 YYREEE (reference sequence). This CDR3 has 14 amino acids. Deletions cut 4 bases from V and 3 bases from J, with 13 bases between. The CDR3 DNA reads TGTGCCAGCAGCCACTCGATTGGTCACTATGGCTACACCTTC. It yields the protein CASSHSIGHYGYTF.

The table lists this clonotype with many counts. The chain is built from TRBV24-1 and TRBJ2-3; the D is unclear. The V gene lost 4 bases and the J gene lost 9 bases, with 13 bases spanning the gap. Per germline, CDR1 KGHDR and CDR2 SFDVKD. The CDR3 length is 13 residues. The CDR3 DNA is TGTGCCACCAGTGACCTCGACGACGCCACGCAGTATTTT. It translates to CATSDLDDATQYF.

Here the CDR3 reads CASKVETTSYEQYF. The CDR3, as DNA: TGTGCCAGCAAGGTCGAGACGACCTCCTACGAGCAGTACTTC. The chain uses TRBV2 and TRBJ2-7; no clear D. This CDR3 is built from 14 residues. Germline lookup yields CDR1 SNHLY and CDR2 FYNNEI. Trimming removed 7 bases from V and 0 bases from J, with 13 bases in between.

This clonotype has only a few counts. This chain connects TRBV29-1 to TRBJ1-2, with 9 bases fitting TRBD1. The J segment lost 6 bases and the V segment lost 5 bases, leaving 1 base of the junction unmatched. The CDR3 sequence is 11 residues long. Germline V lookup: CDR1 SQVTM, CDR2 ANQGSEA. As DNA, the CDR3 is TGCAGCGTTCGGACAGGGGATGGCTACACCTTC. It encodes CSVRTGDGYTF. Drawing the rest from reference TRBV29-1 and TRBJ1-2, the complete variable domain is SAVISQKPSRDICQRGTSLTIQCQVDSQVTMMFWYRQQPGQSLTLIATANQGSEATYESGFVIDKFPISRPNLTFSTLTVSNMSPEDSSIYLCSVRTGDGYTFGSGTRLTVV.

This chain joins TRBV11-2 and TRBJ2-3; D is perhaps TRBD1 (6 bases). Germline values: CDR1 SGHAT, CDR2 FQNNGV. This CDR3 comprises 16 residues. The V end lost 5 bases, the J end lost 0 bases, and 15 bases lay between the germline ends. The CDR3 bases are TGTGCCAGCAGCGGCTGGGGACAAGTTAGCACAGATACGCAGTATTTT. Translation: CASSGWGQVSTDTQYF.

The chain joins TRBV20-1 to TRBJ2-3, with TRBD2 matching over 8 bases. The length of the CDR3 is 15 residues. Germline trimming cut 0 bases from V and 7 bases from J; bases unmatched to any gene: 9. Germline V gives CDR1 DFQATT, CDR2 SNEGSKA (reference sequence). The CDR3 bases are TGCAGTGCTAGAGATAGGGTAGCGGGGTCAAATACGCAGTATTTT. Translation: CSARDRVAGSNTQYF.

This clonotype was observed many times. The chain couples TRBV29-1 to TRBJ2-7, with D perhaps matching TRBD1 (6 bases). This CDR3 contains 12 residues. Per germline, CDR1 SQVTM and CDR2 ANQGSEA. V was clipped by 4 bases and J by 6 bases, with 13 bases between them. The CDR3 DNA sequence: TGCAGCGTTGTGTCAGGGGATAGCGAGCAGTACTTC. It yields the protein CSVVSGDSEQYF.

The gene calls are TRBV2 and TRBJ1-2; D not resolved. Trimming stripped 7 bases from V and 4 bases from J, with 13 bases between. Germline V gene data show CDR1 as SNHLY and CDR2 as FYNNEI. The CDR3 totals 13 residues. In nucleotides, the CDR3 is TGTGCCAGCACCCTGGCGGAAGGCTATGGCTACACCTTC. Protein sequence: CASTLAEGYGYTF.

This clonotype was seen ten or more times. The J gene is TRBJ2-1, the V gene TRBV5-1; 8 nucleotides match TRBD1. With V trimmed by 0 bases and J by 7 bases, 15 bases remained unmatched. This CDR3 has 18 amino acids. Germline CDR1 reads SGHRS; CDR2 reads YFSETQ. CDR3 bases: TGCGCCAGCAGCTTGGCCTCGGATGGGGCAGGGGGCTGGAATGAGCAGTTCTTC. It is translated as CASSLASDGAGGWNEQFF. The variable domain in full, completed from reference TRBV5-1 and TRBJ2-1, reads KAGVTQTPRYLIKTRGQQVTLSCSPISGHRSVSWYQQTPGQGLQFLFEYFSETQRNKGNFPGRFSGRQFSNSRSEMNVSTLELGDSALYLCASSLASDGAGGWNEQFFGPGTRLTVL.

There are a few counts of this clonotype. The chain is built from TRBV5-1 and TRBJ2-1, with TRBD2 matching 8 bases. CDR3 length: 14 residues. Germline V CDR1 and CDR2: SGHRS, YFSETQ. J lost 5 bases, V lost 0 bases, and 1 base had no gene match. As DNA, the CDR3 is TGCGCCAGCAGCTTGGCGGGGGGGAACAATGAGCAGTTCTTC. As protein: CASSLAGGNNEQFF.

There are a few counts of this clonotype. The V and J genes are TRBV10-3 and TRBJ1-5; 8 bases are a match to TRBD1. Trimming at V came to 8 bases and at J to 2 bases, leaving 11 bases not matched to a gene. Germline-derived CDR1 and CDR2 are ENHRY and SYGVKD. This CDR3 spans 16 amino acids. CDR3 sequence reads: CAIGKGQGRGNQPQHF. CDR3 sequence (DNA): TGTGCCATCGGCAAAGGACAGGGAAGGGGCAATCAGCCCCAGCATTTT.

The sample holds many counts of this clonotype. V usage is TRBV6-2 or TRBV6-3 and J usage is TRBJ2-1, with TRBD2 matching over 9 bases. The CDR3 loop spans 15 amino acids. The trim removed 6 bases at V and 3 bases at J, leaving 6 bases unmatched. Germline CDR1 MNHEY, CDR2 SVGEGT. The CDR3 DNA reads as TGTGCCAGCAGCGACGTTAGCGGGGGCTACAATGAGCAGTTCTTC. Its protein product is CASSDVSGGYNEQFF.

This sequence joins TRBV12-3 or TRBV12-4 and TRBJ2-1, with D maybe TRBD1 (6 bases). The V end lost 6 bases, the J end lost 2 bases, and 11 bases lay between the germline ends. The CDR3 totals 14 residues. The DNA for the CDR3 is TGTGCCAGCAGCCCCAGGGGAACCTACAATGAGCAGTTCTTC. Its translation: CASSPRGTYNEQFF.

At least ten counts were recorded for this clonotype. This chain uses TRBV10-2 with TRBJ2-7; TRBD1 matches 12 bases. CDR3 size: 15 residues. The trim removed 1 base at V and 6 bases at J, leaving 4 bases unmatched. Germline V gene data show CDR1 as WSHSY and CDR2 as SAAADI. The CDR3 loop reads CASSELGQGAGEQYF. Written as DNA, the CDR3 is TGCGCCAGCAGTGAGTTGGGACAGGGGGCGGGCGAGCAGTACTTC.

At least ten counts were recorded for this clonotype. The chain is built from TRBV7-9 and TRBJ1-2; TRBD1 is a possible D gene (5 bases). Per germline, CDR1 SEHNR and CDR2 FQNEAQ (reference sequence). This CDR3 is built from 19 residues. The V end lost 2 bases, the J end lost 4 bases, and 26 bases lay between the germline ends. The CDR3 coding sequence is TGTGCCAGCAGCTTATCATACAGGTTACTACCACGGGTCTCCTATGGCTACACCTTC. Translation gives CASSLSYRLLPRVSYGYTF.

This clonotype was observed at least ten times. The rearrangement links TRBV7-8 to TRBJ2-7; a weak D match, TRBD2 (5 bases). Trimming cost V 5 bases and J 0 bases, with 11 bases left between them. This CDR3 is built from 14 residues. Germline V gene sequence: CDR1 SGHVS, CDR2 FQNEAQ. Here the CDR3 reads CASSPGRDSYEQYF. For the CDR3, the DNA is TGTGCCAGCAGCCCTGGACGGGACTCCTACGAGCAGTACTTC.

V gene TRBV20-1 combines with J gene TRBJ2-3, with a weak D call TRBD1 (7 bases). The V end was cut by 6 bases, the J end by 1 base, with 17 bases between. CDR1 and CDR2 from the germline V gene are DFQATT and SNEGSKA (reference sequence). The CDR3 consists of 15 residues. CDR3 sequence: CSAGGTARGTDTQYF. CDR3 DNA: TGCAGTGCAGGGGGGACAGCTCGGGGCACAGATACGCAGTATTTT.

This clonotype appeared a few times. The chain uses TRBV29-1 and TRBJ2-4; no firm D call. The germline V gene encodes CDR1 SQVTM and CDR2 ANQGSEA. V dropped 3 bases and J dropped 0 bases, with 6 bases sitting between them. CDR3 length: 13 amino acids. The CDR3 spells CSVESGAKNIQYF. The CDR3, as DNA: TGCAGCGTTGAGTCCGGAGCCAAAAACATTCAGTACTTC.